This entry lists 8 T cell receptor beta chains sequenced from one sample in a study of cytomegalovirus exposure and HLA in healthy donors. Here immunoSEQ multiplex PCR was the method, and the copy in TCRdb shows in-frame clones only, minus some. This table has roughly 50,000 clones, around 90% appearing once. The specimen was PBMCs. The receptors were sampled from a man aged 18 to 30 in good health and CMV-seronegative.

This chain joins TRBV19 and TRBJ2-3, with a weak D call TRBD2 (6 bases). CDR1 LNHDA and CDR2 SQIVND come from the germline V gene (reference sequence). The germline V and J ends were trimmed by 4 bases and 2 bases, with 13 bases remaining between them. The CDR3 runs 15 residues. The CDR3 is CASSSSGIDTDTQYF. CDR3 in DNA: TGTGCCAGTAGTAGTAGCGGCATCGACACAGATACGCAGTATTTT.

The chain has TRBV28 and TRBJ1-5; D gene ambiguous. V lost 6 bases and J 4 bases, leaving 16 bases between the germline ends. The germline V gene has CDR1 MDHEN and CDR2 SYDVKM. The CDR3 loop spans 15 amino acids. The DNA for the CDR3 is TGTGCCAGCAGCGCCTCGCCCGGGGAAAATCAGCCCCAGCATTTT. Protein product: CASSASPGENQPQHF.

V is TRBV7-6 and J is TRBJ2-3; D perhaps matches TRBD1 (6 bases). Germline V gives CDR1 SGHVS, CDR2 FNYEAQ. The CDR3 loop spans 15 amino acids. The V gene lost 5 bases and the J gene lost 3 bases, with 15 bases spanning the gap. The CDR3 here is CASSPWQGWTDTQYF. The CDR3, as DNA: TGTGCCAGCAGCCCCTGGCAGGGGTGGACAGATACGCAGTATTTT.

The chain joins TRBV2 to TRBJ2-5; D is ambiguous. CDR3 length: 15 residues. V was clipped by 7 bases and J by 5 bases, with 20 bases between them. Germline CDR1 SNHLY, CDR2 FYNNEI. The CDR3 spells CASTRYGPPRETQYF. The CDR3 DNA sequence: TGTGCCAGCACTAGGTACGGCCCCCCTCGGGAGACCCAGTACTTC.

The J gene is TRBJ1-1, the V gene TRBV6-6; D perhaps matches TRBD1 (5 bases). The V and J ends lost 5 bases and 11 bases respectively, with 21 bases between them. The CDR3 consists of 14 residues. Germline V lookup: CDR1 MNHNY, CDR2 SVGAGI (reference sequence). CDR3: CASSGTGVRLGAFF. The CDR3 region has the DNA TGTGCCAGCAGTGGTACGGGGGTTCGTCTTGGGGCTTTCTTT.

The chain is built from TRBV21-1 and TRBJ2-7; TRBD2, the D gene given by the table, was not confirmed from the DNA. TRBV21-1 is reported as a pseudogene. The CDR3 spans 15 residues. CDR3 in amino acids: CASSTTRESSYEQYF. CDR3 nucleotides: TGTGCCAGCAGCACCACCCGCGAAAGCTCCTACGAGCAGTACTTC.

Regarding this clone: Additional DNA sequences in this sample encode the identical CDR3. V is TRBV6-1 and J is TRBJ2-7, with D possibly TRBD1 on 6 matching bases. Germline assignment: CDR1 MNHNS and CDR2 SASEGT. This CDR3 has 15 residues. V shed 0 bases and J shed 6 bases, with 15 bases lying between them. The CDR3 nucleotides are TGTGCCAGCAGTGAAGCCCCAGGGGAAGGGGTCGAGCAGTACTTC. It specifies CASSEAPGEGVEQYF.

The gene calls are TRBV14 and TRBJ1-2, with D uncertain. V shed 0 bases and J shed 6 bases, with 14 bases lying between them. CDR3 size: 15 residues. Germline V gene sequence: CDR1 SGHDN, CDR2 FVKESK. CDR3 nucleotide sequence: TGTGCCAGCAGCCAAGACCAGACTGGGTGGCATGGCTACACCTTC. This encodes CASSQDQTGWHGYTF.